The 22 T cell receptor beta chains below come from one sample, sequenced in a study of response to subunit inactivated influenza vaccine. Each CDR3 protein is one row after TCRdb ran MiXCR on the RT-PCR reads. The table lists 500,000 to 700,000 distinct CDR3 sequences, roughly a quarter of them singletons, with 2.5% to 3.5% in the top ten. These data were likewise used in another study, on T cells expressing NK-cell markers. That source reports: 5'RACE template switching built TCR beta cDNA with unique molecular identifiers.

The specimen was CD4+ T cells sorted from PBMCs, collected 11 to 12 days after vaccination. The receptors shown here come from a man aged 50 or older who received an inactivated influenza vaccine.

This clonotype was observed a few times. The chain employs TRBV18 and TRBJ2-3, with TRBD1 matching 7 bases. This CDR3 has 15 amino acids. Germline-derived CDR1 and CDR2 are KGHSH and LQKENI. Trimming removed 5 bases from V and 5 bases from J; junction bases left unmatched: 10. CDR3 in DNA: TGTGCCAGCTCAGCAACAGGGGTTGCGGGAGATACGCAGTATTTT. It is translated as CASSATGVAGDTQYF.

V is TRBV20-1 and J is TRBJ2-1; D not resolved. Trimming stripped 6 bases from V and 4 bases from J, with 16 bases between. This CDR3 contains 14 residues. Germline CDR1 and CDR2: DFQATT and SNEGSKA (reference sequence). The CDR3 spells CSAGLRDNYNEQFF. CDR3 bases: TGCAGTGCCGGCTTGCGCGACAATTACAATGAGCAGTTCTTC.

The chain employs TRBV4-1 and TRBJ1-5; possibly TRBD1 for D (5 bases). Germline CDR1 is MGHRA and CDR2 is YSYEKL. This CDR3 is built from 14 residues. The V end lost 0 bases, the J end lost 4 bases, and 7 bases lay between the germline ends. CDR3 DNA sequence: TGCGCCAGCAGCCAAGATCGACAGAATCAGCCCCAGCATTTT. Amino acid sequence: CASSQDRQNQPQHF.

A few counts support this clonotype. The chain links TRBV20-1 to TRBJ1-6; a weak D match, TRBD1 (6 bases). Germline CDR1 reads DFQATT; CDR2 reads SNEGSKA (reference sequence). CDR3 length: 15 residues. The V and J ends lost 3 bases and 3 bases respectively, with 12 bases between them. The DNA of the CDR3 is TGCAGTGCTAGCCCCGGGGGCGTCTATAATTCACCCCTCCACTTT. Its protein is CSASPGGVYNSPLHF.

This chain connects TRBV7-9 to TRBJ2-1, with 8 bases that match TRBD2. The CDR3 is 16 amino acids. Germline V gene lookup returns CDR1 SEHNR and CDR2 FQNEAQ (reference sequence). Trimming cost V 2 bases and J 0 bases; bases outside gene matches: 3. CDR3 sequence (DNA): TGTGCCAGCAGCTTACCCGGGAGGGCCTCCTACAATGAGCAGTTCTTC. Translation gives CASSLPGRASYNEQFF. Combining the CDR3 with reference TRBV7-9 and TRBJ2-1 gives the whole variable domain DTGVSQNPRHKITKRGQNVTFRCDPISEHNRLYWYRQTLGQGPEFLTYFQNEAQLEKSRLLSDRFSAERPKGSFSTLEIQRTEQGDSAMYLCASSLPGRASYNEQFFGPGTRLTVL.

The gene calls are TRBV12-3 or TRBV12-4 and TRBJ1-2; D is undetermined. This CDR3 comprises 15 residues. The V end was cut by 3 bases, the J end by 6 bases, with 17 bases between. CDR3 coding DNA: TGTGCCAGCAGTTTTAAGATAACGGTCTGGAATGGCTACACCTTC. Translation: CASSFKITVWNGYTF.

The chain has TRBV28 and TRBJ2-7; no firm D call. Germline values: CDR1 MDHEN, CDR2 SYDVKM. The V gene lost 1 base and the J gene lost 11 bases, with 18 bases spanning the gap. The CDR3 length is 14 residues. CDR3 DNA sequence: TGTGCCAGCAGTTTATCCTCCCCAGACCAGAGAGAGTACTTC. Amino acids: CASSLSSPDQREYF.

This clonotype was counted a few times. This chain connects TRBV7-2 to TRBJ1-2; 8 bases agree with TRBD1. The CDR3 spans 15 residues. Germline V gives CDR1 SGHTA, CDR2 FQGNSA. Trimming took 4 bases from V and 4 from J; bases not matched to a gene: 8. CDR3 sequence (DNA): TGTGCCAGCAGCTCACACCAGGGGGCAGCCTATGGCTACACCTTC. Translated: CASSSHQGAAYGYTF.

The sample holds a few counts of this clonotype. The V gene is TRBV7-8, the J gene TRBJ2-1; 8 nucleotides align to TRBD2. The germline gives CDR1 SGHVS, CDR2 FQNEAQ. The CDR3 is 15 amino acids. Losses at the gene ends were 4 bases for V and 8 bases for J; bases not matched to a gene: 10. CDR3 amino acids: CASSYYTGGPDEQFF. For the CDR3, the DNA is TGTGCCAGCAGCTATTATACGGGAGGGCCTGATGAGCAGTTCTTC.

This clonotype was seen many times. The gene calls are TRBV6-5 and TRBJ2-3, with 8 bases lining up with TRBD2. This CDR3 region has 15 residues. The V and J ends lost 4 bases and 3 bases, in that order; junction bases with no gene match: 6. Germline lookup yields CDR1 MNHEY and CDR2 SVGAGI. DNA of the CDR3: TGTGCCAGCAGTTCCCAAGCGGGGGCTACAGATACGCAGTATTTT. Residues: CASSSQAGATDTQYF.

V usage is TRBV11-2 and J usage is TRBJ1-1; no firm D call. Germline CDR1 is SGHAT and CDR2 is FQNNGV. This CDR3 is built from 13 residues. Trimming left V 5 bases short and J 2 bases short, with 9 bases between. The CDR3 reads CASSNDPNTEAFF. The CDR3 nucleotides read TGTGCCAGCAGCAATGATCCTAACACTGAAGCTTTCTTT.

The CDR3 sequence is CSASPSSMNTEAFF. The CDR3 DNA is TGCAGTGCTAGTCCCTCTAGCATGAACACTGAAGCTTTCTTT. The chain carries TRBV20-1 and TRBJ1-1; D is undetermined. The germline V gene encodes CDR1 DFQATT and CDR2 SNEGSKA (reference sequence). The CDR3 sequence is 14 residues long. Trimming took 3 bases from V and 0 from J, leaving 11 bases between them.

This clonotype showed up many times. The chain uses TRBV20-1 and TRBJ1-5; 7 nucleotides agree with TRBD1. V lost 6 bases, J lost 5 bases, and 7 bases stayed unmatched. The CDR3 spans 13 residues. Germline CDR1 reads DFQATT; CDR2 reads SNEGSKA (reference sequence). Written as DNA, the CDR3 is TGCAGTGCATCCAGGGGGTACGATCAGCCCCAGCATTTT. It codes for CSASRGYDQPQHF.

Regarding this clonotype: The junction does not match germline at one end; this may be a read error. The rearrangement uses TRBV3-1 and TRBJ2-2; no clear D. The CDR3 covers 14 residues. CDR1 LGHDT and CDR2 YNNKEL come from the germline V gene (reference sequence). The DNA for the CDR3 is TGTGCCGGCAGCCAACAGAGTCTGGCCGGGGAGCTGTTTTTT. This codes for CAGSQQSLAGELFF.

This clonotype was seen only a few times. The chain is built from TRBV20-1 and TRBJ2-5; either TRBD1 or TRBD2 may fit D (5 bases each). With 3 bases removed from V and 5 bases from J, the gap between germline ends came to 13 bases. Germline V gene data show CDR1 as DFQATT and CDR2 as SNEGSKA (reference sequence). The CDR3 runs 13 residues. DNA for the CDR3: TGCAGTGCTAGTGATAGGGGACGGGAGACCCAGTACTTC. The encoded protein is CSASDRGRETQYF.

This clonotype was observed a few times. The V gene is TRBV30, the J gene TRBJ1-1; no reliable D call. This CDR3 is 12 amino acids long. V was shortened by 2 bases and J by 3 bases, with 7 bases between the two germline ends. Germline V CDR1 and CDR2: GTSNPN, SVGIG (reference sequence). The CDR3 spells CAWSSQYTEAFF. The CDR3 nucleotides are TGTGCCTGGAGTTCTCAGTACACTGAAGCTTTCTTT.

DNA for the CDR3: TGTGCCAGCAGTATCCGGGACAGGGGCTACAATGAGCAGTTCTTC. It yields the protein CASSIRDRGYNEQFF. This chain uses TRBV25-1 with TRBJ2-1; TRBD1 aligns across 10 bases. The V gene's germline CDR1 is MGHDK and CDR2 SYGVNS. This CDR3 comprises 15 residues. J gave up 3 bases and V 5 bases, and 4 bases lay outside the gene matches.

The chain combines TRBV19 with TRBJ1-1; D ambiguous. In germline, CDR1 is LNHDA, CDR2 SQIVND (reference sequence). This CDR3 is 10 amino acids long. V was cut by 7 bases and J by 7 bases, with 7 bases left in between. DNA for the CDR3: TGTGCCAGTAAGGGCGTTGAAGCTTTCTTT. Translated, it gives CASKGVEAFF.

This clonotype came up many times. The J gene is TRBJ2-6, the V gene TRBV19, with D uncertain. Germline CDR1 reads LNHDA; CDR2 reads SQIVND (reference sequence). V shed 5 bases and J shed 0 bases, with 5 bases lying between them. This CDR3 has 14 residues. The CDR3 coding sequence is TGTGCCAGTAGTGCATTCTCTGGGGCCAACGTCCTGACTTTC. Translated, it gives CASSAFSGANVLTF. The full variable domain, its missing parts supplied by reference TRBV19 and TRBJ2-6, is DGGITQSPKYLFRKEGQNVTLSCEQNLNHDAMYWYRQDPGQGLRLIYYSQIVNDFQKGDIAEGYSVSREKKESFPLTVTSAQKNPTAFYLCASSAFSGANVLTFGAGSRLTVL.

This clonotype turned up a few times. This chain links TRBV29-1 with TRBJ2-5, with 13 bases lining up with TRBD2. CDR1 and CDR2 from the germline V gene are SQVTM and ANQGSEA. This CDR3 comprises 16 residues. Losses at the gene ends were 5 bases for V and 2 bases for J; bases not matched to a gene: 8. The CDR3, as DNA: TGCAGCGTTACCGAGACTAGCGGGAGGATACAAGAGACCCAGTACTTC. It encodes CSVTETSGRIQETQYF. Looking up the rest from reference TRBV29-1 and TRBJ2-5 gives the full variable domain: SAVISQKPSRDICQRGTSLTIQCQVDSQVTMMFWYRQQPGQSLTLIATANQGSEATYESGFVIDKFPISRPNLTFSTLTVSNMSPEDSSIYLCSVTETSGRIQETQYFGPGTRLLVL.

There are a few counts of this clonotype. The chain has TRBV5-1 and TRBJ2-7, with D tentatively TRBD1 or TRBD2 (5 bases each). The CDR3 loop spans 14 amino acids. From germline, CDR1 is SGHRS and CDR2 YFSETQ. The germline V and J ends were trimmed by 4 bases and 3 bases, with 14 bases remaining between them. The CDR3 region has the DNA TGCGCCAGCAGCAGAACCGGGACGGACTACGAGCAGTACTTC. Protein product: CASSRTGTDYEQYF.

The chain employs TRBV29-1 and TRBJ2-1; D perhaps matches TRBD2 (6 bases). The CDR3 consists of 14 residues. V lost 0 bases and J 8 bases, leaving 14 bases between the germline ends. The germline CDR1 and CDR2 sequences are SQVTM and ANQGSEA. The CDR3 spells CSVEEAGLGDEQFF. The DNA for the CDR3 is TGCAGCGTTGAAGAAGCGGGCTTGGGGGATGAGCAGTTCTTC.